These 10 T cell receptor beta chains were all obtained from the same sample, sequenced in a study of monozygotic twins with inflammatory bowel disease (dated 2019 in TCRdb). The library was obtained by 5' RACE. The sample was run on an Illumina HiSeq 2500. TCRdb reprocessed the reads and assigns one entry to each CDR3 protein sequence, leaving out DNA. The table held for this sample gives over 200,000 distinct CDR3 sequences. The ten largest account for less than 2% of the sample. Sequenced sample: blood. Receptor source: a human donor with ulcerative colitis or Crohn's disease, or a healthy co-twin of an affected twin (not recorded which).

This chain joins TRBV6-5 and TRBJ1-6. Germline-derived CDR1 and CDR2 are MNHEY and SVGAGI. The CDR3 loop spans 17 amino acids. The chain's CDR3 is CASSYSDLPDGASPLHF.

The chain uses TRBV6-2 or TRBV6-3 and TRBJ2-7; the D call from TCRdb, TRBD2, cannot be confirmed without DNA. The CDR3 has 13 residues. Per the germline V gene, CDR1 is MNHEY and CDR2 is SVGEGT. CDR3 sequence: CASSYGQRNEQYF.

The rearrangement uses TRBV11-2 and TRBJ2-7; the D call of TRBD2 rests on TCRdb alone, since no DNA is present to check it. The CDR3 sequence is 15 residues long. Germline CDR1 is SGHAT and CDR2 is FQNNGV. The CDR3 loop reads CASSSRTIVAEAQYF.

V usage is TRBV2 and J usage is TRBJ2-1; with no DNA, the TCRdb D assignment of TRBD1 cannot be verified. CDR3 length: 15 residues. Germline V gene lookup returns CDR1 SNHLY and CDR2 FYNNEI. The CDR3 protein is CASSPRPNRNNEQFF.

V usage is TRBV7-9 and J usage is TRBJ1-1. The CDR3 is 14 residues long. The germline V gene encodes CDR1 SEHNR and CDR2 FQNEAQ (reference sequence). The CDR3 is CASSLGSGFTEAFF.

CDR3 sequence: CASSLPPEGHSERETQYF. This rearrangement joins TRBV7-7 to TRBJ2-5; TCRdb reports TRBD2, a call that lacks DNA to check it against. This CDR3 comprises 18 residues. The V gene's germline CDR1 is SSHAT and CDR2 FNYEAQ (reference sequence).

The chain has TRBV12-3 or TRBV12-4 and TRBJ2-6; TCRdb indicates TRBD2, and absent DNA this call remains unverified. The CDR3 covers 17 residues. CDR3: CASSGTPTFSGANVLTF.

This chain connects TRBV12-5 to TRBJ2-3; the TCRdb D gene call, TRBD1, has no DNA to confirm it. The CDR3 spans 12 residues. Germline loops: CDR1 LGHNT, CDR2 FRNRAP. The CDR3 region is CASAQPGDTQYF. The full variable domain, rest sourced from reference TRBV12-5 and TRBJ2-3, is DARVTQTPRHKVTEMGQEVTMRCQPILGHNTVFWYRQTMMQGLELLAYFRNRAPLDDSGMPKDRFSAEMPDATLATLKIQPSEPRDSAVYFCASAQPGDTQYFGPGTRLTVL.

The chain combines TRBV5-6 with TRBJ2-7; TCRdb names TRBD1, which stays unverified in the absence of DNA. This CDR3 has 12 amino acids. Germline V gene lookup returns CDR1 SGHDT and CDR2 YYEEEE. The CDR3: CASSTGEHEQYF.

CDR3 residues: CASSTGTSGVYTDTQYF. V and J are TRBV5-1 and TRBJ2-3; TCRdb's D call of TRBD2 is untestable without DNA. Germline V gene sequence: CDR1 SGHRS, CDR2 YFSETQ. The CDR3 covers 17 residues.